One and the same sample provided the 13 T cell receptor beta chains below, sequenced in a study of OX40 agonist ivuxolimab in advanced cancers. Generated by immunoSEQ multiplex PCR, the TCRdb table keeps only in-frame clones and is missing some. The table includes about 23,000 clones, 77% detected once. The sequencing used CD4+ or CD8+ T cells sorted from blood, collected in a trial of the OX40 agonist ivuxolimab. Receptor source: an adult with an advanced solid tumor such as melanoma, head and neck, liver or kidney cancer.

This sequence joins TRBV5-6 and TRBJ2-3, with a tentative D call TRBD1 (5 bases). With 4 bases removed from V and 0 bases from J, the gap between germline ends came to 12 bases. The CDR3 extends over 15 amino acids. Germline V gene data show CDR1 as SGHDT and CDR2 as YYEEEE. In nucleotides, the CDR3 is TGTGCCAGCAGCCGAAGGGGTCGGAGCACAGATACGCAGTATTTT. Its protein is CASSRRGRSTDTQYF.

This chain connects TRBV7-3 to TRBJ1-1; no definite D call. Trimming cost V 2 bases and J 3 bases, with 10 bases left between them. CDR3 length equals 14 residues. Germline V gives CDR1 SGHTA, CDR2 FQGTGA. The CDR3 coding sequence is TGTGCCAGCAGCTTAGATGTGGGGTACACTGAAGCTTTCTTT. Protein: CASSLDVGYTEAFF.

The chain joins TRBV19 to TRBJ1-1, with no clear D. The germline V and J ends were trimmed by 3 bases and 2 bases, with 10 bases remaining between them. This CDR3 is 14 amino acids long. Germline V lookup: CDR1 LNHDA, CDR2 SQIVND (reference sequence). CDR3 sequence reads: CASSIRAGNTEAFF. CDR3 bases: TGTGCCAGTAGTATTCGGGCGGGAAACACTGAAGCTTTCTTT.

The chain is built from TRBV7-9 and TRBJ1-1, with 8 bases aligning to TRBD1. Germline CDR1 and CDR2: SEHNR and FQNEAQ (reference sequence). The CDR3 is 18 residues long. V dropped 1 base and J dropped 1; count of bases not matched to a gene: 11. CDR3 nucleotide sequence: TGTGCCAGCAGCTTAGACCGCAGGGGGCGACGCCGGAACACTGAAGCTTTCTTT. Its protein product is CASSLDRRGRRRNTEAFF.

The chain is built from TRBV10-3 and TRBJ2-5; 8 bases are a match to TRBD2. With the DNA end fitting TRBJ2-7 better, the J assignment may be wrong. The CDR3 covers 14 residues. Germline V gene sequence: CDR1 ENHRY, CDR2 SYGVKD. The chain's CDR3 is CAISETGGVYEQYF. CDR3 nucleotide sequence: TGTGCCATCAGTGAGACGGGGGGGGTCTACGAGCAGTACTTC.

This chain uses TRBV5-1 with TRBJ2-5, with D tentatively TRBD1 (7 bases). V lost 0 bases to trimming and J lost 5 bases, with 14 bases between them. CDR1 and CDR2 from the germline V gene are SGHRS and YFSETQ. The CDR3 is 15 amino acids. CDR3 loop: CASSLGGGGLETQYF. The CDR3 DNA follows: TGCGCCAGCAGCTTGGGCGGAGGGGGCTTGGAGACCCAGTACTTC.

This clone was observed a few times. CDR3 sequence reads: CASSQDQVNTEAFF. In DNA, the CDR3 is TGTGCCAGCAGCCAAGATCAAGTGAACACTGAAGCTTTCTTT. The chain recombines TRBV14 with TRBJ1-1, with D unclear. Trimming cost V 0 bases and J 0 bases, with 5 bases left between them. The CDR3 loop spans 14 amino acids. The germline V gene encodes CDR1 SGHDN and CDR2 FVKESK. The full variable domain, its missing parts supplied by reference TRBV14 and TRBJ1-1, is EAGVTQFPSHSVIEKGQTVTLRCDPISGHDNLYWYRRVMGKEIKFLLHFVKESKQDESGMPNNRFLAERTGGTYSTLKVQPAELEDSGVYFCASSQDQVNTEAFFGQGTRLTVV.

This rearrangement joins TRBV7-2 to TRBJ1-5; D gene unclear. V lost 8 bases to trimming and J lost 3 bases, with 11 bases between them. From germline, CDR1 is SGHTA and CDR2 FQGNSA. The CDR3 runs 13 residues. The CDR3 here is CASARENNQPQHF. CDR3 sequence (DNA): TGTGCCAGCGCCCGGGAGAACAATCAGCCCCAGCATTTT.

The chain uses TRBV13 and TRBJ2-7; D might be TRBD2 (6 bases). CDR1 is PRHDT and CDR2 is FYEKMQ in the germline V gene (reference sequence). The CDR3 totals 13 residues. Trimming took 4 bases from V and 2 from J, leaving 9 bases between them. The CDR3 loop is CASSSGLPYEQYF. The CDR3 DNA follows: TGTGCCAGCAGCTCGGGACTGCCCTACGAGCAGTACTTC.

The chain has TRBV7-2 and TRBJ1-1; perhaps TRBD1 as D (5 bases). Germline CDR1 and CDR2: SGHTA and FQGNSA. The V and J ends lost 8 bases and 0 bases respectively, with 16 bases between them. This CDR3 has 15 amino acids. The CDR3 sequence is CASGGSGGLNTEAFF. The CDR3 DNA is TGTGCCAGCGGCGGTTCGGGGGGACTGAACACTGAAGCTTTCTTT.

The rearrangement joins TRBV19 to TRBJ1-1; no clear D. Germline assignment: CDR1 LNHDA and CDR2 SQIVND (reference sequence). The V and J ends lost 5 bases and 0 bases respectively, with 10 bases between them. The CDR3 loop spans 14 amino acids. The CDR3 sequence is CASSLLGVNTEAFF. The CDR3 nucleotides read TGTGCCAGTAGTCTCTTGGGCGTGAACACTGAAGCTTTCTTT.

The rearrangement links TRBV5-1 to TRBJ1-1, with TRBD1 identical over 7 bases. CDR1 and CDR2 (germline): SGHRS, YFSETQ. With V trimmed by 4 bases and J by 1 base, 10 bases remained unmatched. The CDR3 spans 16 residues. CDR3: CASSPGGGSANTEAFF. CDR3 DNA sequence: TGCGCCAGCAGCCCAGGGGGGGGGAGCGCGAACACTGAAGCTTTCTTT.

The chain recombines TRBV7-2 with TRBJ1-1; a possible D gene is TRBD1 (5 bases). The CDR3 extends over 14 amino acids. V lost 4 bases and J 4 bases, leaving 13 bases between the germline ends. Germline CDR1 SGHTA, CDR2 FQGNSA. As DNA, the CDR3 is TGTGCCAGCAGCTCCTCAGGGCCGGGCACTGAAGCTTTCTTT. It codes for CASSSSGPGTEAFF.